Sequencing of this TCR beta chain was carried out in a study of cytomegalovirus exposure and HLA in healthy donors. Study results and limitations: Later analysis identified a missense DCLRE1C variant that was linked to TCR beta V- and J-gene trimming. In an earlier analysis, productive rearrangement rates for most beta V segments clustered near 87% or 30%.

About this clone: Its specificity is not known. One junction end disagrees with the germline gene, perhaps due to a read error.

PCR primers comprised 60 Vbeta and 13 Jbeta primers. Authors' data handling: In a later analysis, 75 million to 85 million unique TCR beta chains included roughly 11 million shared by two or more donors. Only in-frame clones appear in the TCRdb table, and some are missing; sequencing was by immunoSEQ multiplex PCR. V and J calls and clone size are given by that table; D and trimming were obtained from the DNA. Counted here are more than 85,000 clones, over 60% occurring once; the ten biggest clones make up roughly 2.9%. Material for sequencing was PBMCs. This receptor was taken from a woman aged 55-75 years in good health and CMV-seropositive.

CDR3 residues: CASSRSTGVNTGELFF. CDR3 in DNA: TGCGCCAGCAGCCGCTCGACAGGGGTGAACACCGGAGAGCTGTTTTTT. The chain links TRBV4-1 to TRBJ2-2; 8 bases line up with TRBD1. CDR3 length: 16 residues. Germline V CDR1 and CDR2: MGHRA, YSYEKL.